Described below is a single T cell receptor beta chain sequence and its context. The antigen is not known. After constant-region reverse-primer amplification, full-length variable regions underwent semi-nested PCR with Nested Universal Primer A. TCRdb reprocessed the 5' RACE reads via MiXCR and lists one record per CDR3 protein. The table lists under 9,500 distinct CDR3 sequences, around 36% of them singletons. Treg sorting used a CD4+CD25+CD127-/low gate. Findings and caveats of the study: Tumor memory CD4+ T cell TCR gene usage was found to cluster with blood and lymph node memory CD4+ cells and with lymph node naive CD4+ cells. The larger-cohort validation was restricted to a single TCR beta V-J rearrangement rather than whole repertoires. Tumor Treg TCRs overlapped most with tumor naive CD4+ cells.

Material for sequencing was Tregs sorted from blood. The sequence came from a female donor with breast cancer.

CDR3 sequence: CSARDYRTSGHSYNEAFF. CDR3 coding DNA: TGCAGTGCTAGAGATTACAGGACTAGCGGGCACTCCTACAATGAAGCTTTCTTT. This rearrangement joins TRBV20-1 to TRBJ1-1, with D perhaps matching TRBD1 (5 bases). In germline, CDR1 is DFQATT, CDR2 SNEGSKA (reference sequence). V lost 0 bases and J lost 7, with 27 bases in between. This CDR3 comprises 18 residues.